One and the same sample provided the 13 T cell receptor beta chains below, sequenced in a study of blood T cell repertoires in COVID-19. Clones were read by immunoSEQ multiplex PCR, and TCRdb kept only the in-frame ones, dropping some. The table lists 95,000 or so clones, 65% to 90% of them singletons. What was sequenced was peripheral blood. These receptors all stem from an elderly man with active or convalescent COVID-19.

The chain employs TRBV29-1 and TRBJ1-1; perhaps TRBD1 as D (5 bases). Trimming shortened V by 7 bases and J by 7 bases, and 10 bases separated the two germline ends. The CDR3 loop spans 10 amino acids. Germline CDR1 reads SQVTM; CDR2 reads ANQGSEA. This chain's CDR3 is CSARRGEAFF. CDR3 sequence (DNA): TGCAGCGCTAGGAGGGGTGAAGCTTTCTTT.

This clone was detected a few times. V and J are TRBV7-3 and TRBJ1-6, with D unclear. Germline values: CDR1 SGHTA, CDR2 FQGTGA. This CDR3 is built from 16 residues. V gave up 1 base and J gave up 9 bases, with 16 bases separating them. CDR3 in amino acids: CASSLNQPTLGSPLHF. The CDR3, as DNA: TGTGCCAGCAGCTTAAATCAACCGACGCTAGGTTCACCCCTCCACTTT.

The chain joins TRBV16 to TRBJ1-1; D unresolved. Trimming cost V 0 bases and J 0 bases, with 5 bases left between them. The CDR3 is 14 residues long. CDR1 KGHSY and CDR2 FQNENV come from the germline V gene. In nucleotides, the CDR3 is TGTGCCAGCAGCCAATCCCGGGTGAACACTGAAGCTTTCTTT. It specifies CASSQSRVNTEAFF.

The chain is built from TRBV4-1 and TRBJ2-7; a possible D gene is TRBD2 (6 bases). The V end was cut by 1 base, the J end by 0 bases, with 13 bases between. The CDR3 runs 16 residues. The germline V gene encodes CDR1 MGHRA and CDR2 YSYEKL. The CDR3 region is CASSQGRVGSSYEQYF. The CDR3 DNA sequence: TGCGCCAGCAGCCAAGGGAGGGTAGGGAGCTCCTACGAGCAGTACTTC.

The V call is TRBV19, the J call TRBJ1-1; tentatively, D is TRBD1 (5 bases). V lost 4 bases and J 8 bases, leaving 8 bases between the germline ends. This CDR3 has 11 residues. Germline V gives CDR1 LNHDA, CDR2 SQIVND (reference sequence). CDR3: CASSTRQEAFF. The CDR3 region has the DNA TGTGCCAGTAGTACCAGACAGGAAGCTTTCTTT.

V gene TRBV5-1 combines with J gene TRBJ2-5; 13 bases agree with TRBD2. V shed 5 bases and J 2 bases; nucleotides not matched to a gene: 6. The CDR3 has 16 amino acids. Germline V CDR1 and CDR2: SGHRS, YFSETQ. CDR3 DNA: TGCGCCAGCAGTCGACTAGCGGGAGGAGGGCAAGAGACCCAGTACTTC. It specifies CASSRLAGGGQETQYF.

The V call is TRBV5-4, the J call TRBJ2-3, with TRBD2 matching over 9 bases. The V segment lost 4 bases and the J segment 4 bases; nucleotides outside the gene matches: 4. Germline values: CDR1 SGHNT, CDR2 YYREEE (reference sequence). This CDR3 has 14 residues. In DNA, the CDR3 is TGTGCCAGCAGCCATAGCGGGAGTGCAGATACGCAGTATTTT. The encoded protein is CASSHSGSADTQYF.

The rearrangement uses TRBV7-2 and TRBJ2-3, with D uncertain. Germline V lookup: CDR1 SGHTA, CDR2 FQGNSA. The V end was cut by 1 base, the J end by 1 base, with 12 bases between. The length of the CDR3 is 16 residues. The CDR3 DNA reads as TGTGCCAGCAGCTTAGTGTCCCTCCCCGGCACAGATACGCAGTATTTT. This translates into CASSLVSLPGTDTQYF.

The genes are TRBV10-3 and TRBJ2-1, with TRBD2 matching over 7 bases. V trimming: 0 bases; J trimming: 5 bases; junction bases outside the gene matches: 4. CDR1 and CDR2 from the germline V gene are ENHRY and SYGVKD. The CDR3 spans 15 residues. CDR3 region: CAISESREGNNEQFF. CDR3 nucleotides: TGTGCCATCAGTGAGTCGAGGGAGGGCAACAATGAGCAGTTCTTC.

The chain uses TRBV4-3 and TRBJ2-3, with D possibly being TRBD2 (6 bases). CDR1 and CDR2 (germline): LGHNA, YSLEER. V lost 2 bases and J lost 0, with 9 bases in between. The CDR3 has 15 amino acids. CDR3 DNA: TGCGCCAGCAGCCAACCCAGCGGGAGCACAGATACGCAGTATTTT. Encoded protein: CASSQPSGSTDTQYF.

The chain is built from TRBV19 and TRBJ2-1; D may be TRBD2 (5 bases). This CDR3 region has 15 residues. The germline CDR1 and CDR2 sequences are LNHDA and SQIVND (reference sequence). The V end was cut by 4 bases, the J end by 0 bases, with 10 bases between. CDR3: CASSRGYPSYNEQFF. CDR3 coding DNA: TGTGCCAGTAGTAGAGGGTACCCCTCCTACAATGAGCAGTTCTTC.

The chain combines TRBV5-4 with TRBJ2-7, with TRBD1 identical over 9 bases. This CDR3 has 16 amino acids. Germline V gene sequence: CDR1 SGHNT, CDR2 YYREEE (reference sequence). With V trimmed by 4 bases and J by 0 bases, 8 bases remained unmatched. The CDR3, as DNA: TGTGCCAGCAGCCATCCGGGACAGGGAAGCTCCTACGAGCAGTACTTC. Its protein is CASSHPGQGSSYEQYF.

The V call is TRBV5-1, the J call TRBJ2-3; 9 positions match TRBD1. The CDR3 is 15 residues long. The junction had 5 bases not matched to a gene; V was cut back by 4 bases and J by 2 bases. In germline, CDR1 is SGHRS, CDR2 YFSETQ. CDR3 DNA: TGCGCCAGCAGCGCGGGACAGGGAGTCACAGATACGCAGTATTTT. Translating gives CASSAGQGVTDTQYF. The full variable domain, rest sourced from reference TRBV5-1 and TRBJ2-3, is KAGVTQTPRYLIKTRGQQVTLSCSPISGHRSVSWYQQTPGQGLQFLFEYFSETQRNKGNFPGRFSGRQFSNSRSEMNVSTLELGDSALYLCASSAGQGVTDTQYFGPGTRLTVL.